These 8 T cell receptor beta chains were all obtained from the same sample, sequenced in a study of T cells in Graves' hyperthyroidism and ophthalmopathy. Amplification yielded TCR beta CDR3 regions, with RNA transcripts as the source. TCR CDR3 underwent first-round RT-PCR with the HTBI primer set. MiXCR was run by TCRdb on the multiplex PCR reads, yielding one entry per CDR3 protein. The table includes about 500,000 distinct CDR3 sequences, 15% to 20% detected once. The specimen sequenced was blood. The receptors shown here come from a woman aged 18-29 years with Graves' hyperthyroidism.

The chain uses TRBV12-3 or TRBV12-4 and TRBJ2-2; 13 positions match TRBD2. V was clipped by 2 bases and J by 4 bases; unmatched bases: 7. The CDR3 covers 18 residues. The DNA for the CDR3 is TGTGCCAGCAGTTTATACACTAGCGGGAGGGCAAGCACCGGGGAGCTGTTTTTT. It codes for CASSLYTSGRASTGELFF.

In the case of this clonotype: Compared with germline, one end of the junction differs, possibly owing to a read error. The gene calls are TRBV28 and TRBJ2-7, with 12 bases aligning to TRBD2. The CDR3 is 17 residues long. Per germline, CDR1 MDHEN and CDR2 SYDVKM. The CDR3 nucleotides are TGCGCCAGCAGCCAAGTCGCGACTAGCGGGAGTTTGGACGAGCAGTACTTC. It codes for CASSQVATSGSLDEQYF.

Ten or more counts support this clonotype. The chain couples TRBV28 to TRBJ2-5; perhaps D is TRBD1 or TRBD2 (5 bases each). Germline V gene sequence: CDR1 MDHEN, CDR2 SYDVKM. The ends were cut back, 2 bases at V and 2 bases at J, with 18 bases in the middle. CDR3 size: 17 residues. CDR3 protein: CASSLGTGRPEQETQYF. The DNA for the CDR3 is TGTGCCAGCAGTTTAGGGACCGGCAGGCCCGAACAAGAGACCCAGTACTTC. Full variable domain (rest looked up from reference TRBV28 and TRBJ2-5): DVKVTQSSRYLVKRTGEKVFLECVQDMDHENMFWYRQDPGLGLRLIYFSYDVKMKEKGDIPEGYSVSREKKERFSLILESASTNQTSMYLCASSLGTGRPEQETQYFGPGTRLLVL.

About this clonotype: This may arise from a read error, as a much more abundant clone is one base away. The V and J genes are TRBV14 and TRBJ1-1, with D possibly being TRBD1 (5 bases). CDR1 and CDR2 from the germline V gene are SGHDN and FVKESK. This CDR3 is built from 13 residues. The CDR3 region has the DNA TGTGCCAGCAGCCCTTTCAAAGGGGCTGAAACTTTCTTT. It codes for CASSPFKGAETFF.

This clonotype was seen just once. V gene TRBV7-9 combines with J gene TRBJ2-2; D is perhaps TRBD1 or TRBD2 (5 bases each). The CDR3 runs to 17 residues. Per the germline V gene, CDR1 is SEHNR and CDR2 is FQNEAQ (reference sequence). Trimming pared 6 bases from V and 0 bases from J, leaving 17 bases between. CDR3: CASRLSRDPTNTGELFF. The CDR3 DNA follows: TGTGCCAGCAGATTGAGCCGGGACCCTACGAACACCGGGGAGCTGTTTTTT.

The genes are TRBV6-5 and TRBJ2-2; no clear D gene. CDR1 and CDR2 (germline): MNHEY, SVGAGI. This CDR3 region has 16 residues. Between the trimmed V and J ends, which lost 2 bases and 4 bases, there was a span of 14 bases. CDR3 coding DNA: TGTGCCAGCAGTTACATCCCCATCGTCCGCACCGGGGAGCTGTTTTTT. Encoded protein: CASSYIPIVRTGELFF.

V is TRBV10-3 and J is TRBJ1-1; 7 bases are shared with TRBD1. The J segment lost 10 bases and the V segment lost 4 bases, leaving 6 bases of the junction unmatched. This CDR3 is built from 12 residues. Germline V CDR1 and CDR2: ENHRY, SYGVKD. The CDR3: CAISVTGFVAFF. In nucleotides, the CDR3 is TGTGCCATCAGTGTGACAGGGTTTGTAGCTTTCTTT.

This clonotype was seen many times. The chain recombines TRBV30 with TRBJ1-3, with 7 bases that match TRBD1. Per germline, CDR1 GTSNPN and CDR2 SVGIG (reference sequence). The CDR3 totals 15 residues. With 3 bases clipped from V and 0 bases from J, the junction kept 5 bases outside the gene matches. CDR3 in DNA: TGTGCCTGGAGCGGGACAGAGAGCTCTGGAAACACCATATATTTT. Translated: CAWSGTESSGNTIYF.